The 28 T cell receptor beta chains listed next were all sequenced from one sample in a study of shared clonotypes between healthy human individuals. Sequencing was performed with immunoSEQ multiplex PCR; in TCRdb, only in-frame clones are kept and a portion is missing. The table records more than 2,000,000 clones, just over 90% of them present only once. The specimen was naive CD4+ T cells from PBMCs. Documented subset: CD45RA+ positively selected. These receptors were collected from a man aged 18 to 35 in good health. Some clones in this sample may be carry-over from other donors' samples.

This rearrangement joins TRBV9 to TRBJ2-1; no reliable D call. The CDR3 runs 11 residues. From germline, CDR1 is SGDLS and CDR2 YYNGEE. V lost 1 base to trimming and J lost 8 bases, with 4 bases between them. CDR3 sequence: CASSVNHEQFF. Written as DNA, the CDR3 is TGTGCCAGCAGCGTAAATCATGAGCAGTTCTTC.

The V and J genes are TRBV7-3 and TRBJ2-7; D unclear. The CDR3 is 15 amino acids. V was trimmed by 1 base and J by 4 bases, leaving 14 bases between them. CDR1 is SGHTA, CDR2 FQGTGA, per germline. The CDR3 reads CASSLSRLPIYEQYF. The CDR3 bases are TGTGCCAGCAGCTTAAGCAGGCTCCCTATTTACGAGCAGTACTTC.

The rearrangement links TRBV5-8 to TRBJ1-4; possible D gene TRBD1, 5 bases. The CDR3 totals 15 residues. Trimming stripped 4 bases from V and 4 bases from J, with 14 bases between. CDR1 and CDR2 (germline): SGHTS, YDEGEE. CDR3 DNA: TGTGCCAGCAGCGGGTCGAGGGGATATAATGAAAAACTGTTTTTT. Residues: CASSGSRGYNEKLFF.

V usage is TRBV7-8 and J usage is TRBJ1-1; 8 bases are a match to TRBD1. Trimming at V came to 1 base and at J to 1 base, leaving 8 bases not matched to a gene. This CDR3 is built from 17 residues. The germline gives CDR1 SGHVS, CDR2 FQNEAQ. The chain's CDR3 is CASSLGRGTGPNTEAFF. The CDR3 DNA is TGTGCCAGCAGCTTAGGCAGGGGGACAGGACCGAACACTGAAGCTTTCTTT.

Details on this clone: Other DNA variants within this sample encode the same CDR3. The chain joins TRBV14 to TRBJ2-3, with 8 positions matching TRBD2. V shed 4 bases, J shed 0 bases, and the junction held 0 bases outside the gene matches. Germline V gives CDR1 SGHDN, CDR2 FVKESK. The CDR3 has 14 residues. The CDR3 protein is CASSPSGSTDTQYF. As DNA, the CDR3 is TGTGCCAGCAGCCCTAGCGGGAGCACAGATACGCAGTATTTT. Complete variable domain (other parts from reference TRBV14 and TRBJ2-3): EAGVTQFPSHSVIEKGQTVTLRCDPISGHDNLYWYRRVMGKEIKFLLHFVKESKQDESGMPNNRFLAERTGGTYSTLKVQPAELEDSGVYFCASSPSGSTDTQYFGPGTRLTVL.

This chain connects TRBV4-1 to TRBJ2-3; 10 positions match TRBD2. With V trimmed by 0 bases and J by 0 bases, 12 bases remained unmatched. Germline CDR1 MGHRA, CDR2 YSYEKL. The CDR3 runs 20 residues. The CDR3 loop reads CASSQDIELAGLTSTDTQYF. The CDR3, as DNA: TGCGCCAGCAGCCAAGATATAGAACTAGCGGGGCTTACTAGCACAGATACGCAGTATTTT.

The CDR3 here is CASTRAGTGKETQYF. The CDR3 DNA follows: TGTGCCAGCACCCGAGCGGGGACAGGGAAAGAGACCCAGTACTTC. V usage is TRBV6-1 and J usage is TRBJ2-5; 9 nucleotides match TRBD1. Trimming removed 7 bases from V and 3 bases from J; junction bases left unmatched: 9. CDR3 length: 15 residues. Germline assignment: CDR1 MNHNS and CDR2 SASEGT.

The chain is built from TRBV6-4 and TRBJ2-5, with D possibly called TRBD1 or TRBD2 (5 bases each). Between the trimmed V and J ends, which lost 2 bases and 5 bases, there was a span of 9 bases. CDR1 is MRHNA and CDR2 is SNTAGT in the germline V gene. CDR3 length: 13 residues. For the CDR3, the DNA is TGTGCCAGCAGTGACACCGAGGGGGAGACCCAGTACTTC. Protein product: CASSDTEGETQYF.

This rearrangement joins TRBV7-9 to TRBJ2-4; D gene unclear. V was shortened by 9 bases and J by 0 bases, with 6 bases between the two germline ends. Germline CDR1 SEHNR, CDR2 FQNEAQ (reference sequence). The CDR3 loop spans 12 amino acids. The CDR3 DNA reads as TGTGCCAGTTCGGGAGCCAAAAACATTCAGTACTTC. It encodes CASSGAKNIQYF. The complete variable domain, with remaining parts taken from reference TRBV7-9 and TRBJ2-4, reads DTGVSQNPRHKITKRGQNVTFRCDPISEHNRLYWYRQTLGQGPEFLTYFQNEAQLEKSRLLSDRFSAERPKGSFSTLEIQRTEQGDSAMYLCASSGAKNIQYFGAGTRLSVL.

This chain connects TRBV7-3 to TRBJ2-1; D is possibly TRBD1 (6 bases). Germline CDR1 reads SGHTA; CDR2 reads FQGTGA. V gave up 5 bases and J gave up 7 bases, with 12 bases separating them. The CDR3 is 13 amino acids. The CDR3 DNA is TGTGCCAGCAGCACATACAGGGAAAATGAGCAGTTCTTC. Translating gives CASSTYRENEQFF.

This chain joins TRBV25-1 and TRBJ2-1, with D perhaps matching TRBD1 (5 bases). CDR1 is MGHDK, CDR2 SYGVNS, per germline. CDR3 length: 14 residues. V shed 6 bases and J shed 4 bases, with 13 bases lying between them. In DNA, the CDR3 is TGTGCCAGCAGAGGTCCAGGGCTTTACAATGAGCAGTTCTTC. This gives the protein CASRGPGLYNEQFF.

V and J are TRBV14 and TRBJ2-3, with D perhaps TRBD2 (6 bases). This CDR3 is 16 amino acids long. Germline V gene data show CDR1 as SGHDN and CDR2 as FVKESK. V was cut by 1 base and J by 0 bases, with 11 bases left in between. In DNA, the CDR3 is TGTGCCAGCAGCCAAGGCGGGACCGTTAGCACAGATACGCAGTATTTT. The encoded protein is CASSQGGTVSTDTQYF.

This rearrangement joins TRBV18 to TRBJ2-7; TRBD1 might be the D (6 bases). The CDR3 is made up of 18 amino acids. Germline values: CDR1 KGHSH, CDR2 LQKENI. Trimming left V 2 bases short and J 2 bases short, with 22 bases between. CDR3 protein: CASSPKGIGGEATYEQYF. CDR3 nucleotide sequence: TGTGCCAGCTCACCAAAGGGGATTGGGGGCGAGGCGACCTACGAGCAGTACTTC.

This chain connects TRBV28 to TRBJ1-1; the match to TRBD1 covers 9 bases. The CDR3 has 17 residues. From germline, CDR1 is MDHEN and CDR2 SYDVKM. V was clipped by 6 bases and J by 4 bases; unmatched bases: 15. CDR3 sequence (DNA): TGTGCCAGCAGGTCCGGGACAGGGCTGGTTTTGGGCACTGAAGCTTTCTTT. This gives the protein CASRSGTGLVLGTEAFF.

The V gene is TRBV6-6, the J gene TRBJ2-2; perhaps TRBD2 as D (5 bases). CDR3 length equals 15 residues. V lost 0 bases and J 4 bases, leaving 9 bases between the germline ends. Germline V CDR1 and CDR2: MNHNY, SVGAGI (reference sequence). CDR3 DNA: TGTGCCAGCAGTTACTCGTGGAGGTTCACCGGGGAGCTGTTTTTT. It is translated as CASSYSWRFTGELFF.

This clone was detected only a few times. V is TRBV18 and J is TRBJ2-2; maybe TRBD1 (6 bases). The germline CDR1 and CDR2 sequences are KGHSH and LQKENI. This CDR3 comprises 15 residues. V was shortened by 3 bases and J by 5 bases, with 13 bases between the two germline ends. CDR3 sequence (DNA): TGTGCCAGCTCACCTGAGGACAGTCGGACCGGGGAGCTGTTTTTT. Its protein is CASSPEDSRTGELFF.

A note on this clone: This CDR3 is also generated by other DNA sequences in the sample. The chain links TRBV6-5 to TRBJ1-5; D possibly corresponds to TRBD1 (6 bases). This CDR3 comprises 13 residues. Germline V lookup: CDR1 MNHEY, CDR2 SVGAGI. Trimming took off 6 bases at V and 2 bases at J, with 8 bases between the two ends. The CDR3 here is CASRSGGNQPQHF. CDR3 DNA: TGTGCCAGCAGATCAGGGGGCAATCAGCCCCAGCATTTT.

The J gene is TRBJ2-7, the V gene TRBV15; tentatively, D is TRBD2 (6 bases). The V gene lost 1 base and the J gene lost 4 bases, with 14 bases spanning the gap. Per the germline V gene, CDR1 is LNHNV and CDR2 is YYDKDF (reference sequence). The CDR3 sequence is 15 residues long. The CDR3 protein is CATSRGGETRYEQYF. The CDR3 DNA sequence: TGTGCCACCAGCAGAGGGGGGGAGACGAGATACGAGCAGTACTTC.

The chain couples TRBV7-2 to TRBJ2-7; D is possibly TRBD2 (6 bases). The germline gives CDR1 SGHTA, CDR2 FQGNSA. V lost 1 base, J lost 0 bases, and 19 bases lay in between. This CDR3 spans 18 amino acids. The CDR3: CASSLGLILAYHSYEQYF. Written as DNA, the CDR3 is TGTGCCAGCAGCTTAGGATTAATTCTAGCGTACCACTCCTACGAGCAGTACTTC.

CDR3 DNA sequence: TGTGCCAGCAGTGCCCCCACCGCGACAGGGGAAGGAGAAAAACTGTTTTTT. Translated: CASSAPTATGEGEKLFF. The chain uses TRBV28 and TRBJ1-4; 8 nucleotides line up with TRBD1. The V gene's germline CDR1 is MDHEN and CDR2 SYDVKM. The CDR3 totals 17 residues. Trimming at V came to 5 bases and at J to 8 bases, leaving 16 bases not matched to a gene.

A word on this clone: This same CDR3 is encoded by further DNA sequences in the sample. The rearrangement joins TRBV6-5 to TRBJ2-7, with no clear D. Trimming shortened V by 2 bases and J by 0 bases, and 5 bases separated the two germline ends. The CDR3 has 13 residues. Per the germline V gene, CDR1 is MNHEY and CDR2 is SVGAGI. The CDR3 region is CASSYASSYEQYF. CDR3 DNA: TGTGCCAGCAGTTACGCTAGCTCCTACGAGCAGTACTTC.

The chain has TRBV5-1 and TRBJ2-5, with unresolved D. V lost 0 bases and J 5 bases, leaving 11 bases between the germline ends. Germline V gene data show CDR1 as SGHRS and CDR2 as YFSETQ. The CDR3 covers 14 residues. The CDR3 bases are TGCGCCAGCAGCTTGGGACTGAGCTTGGAGACCCAGTACTTC. This encodes CASSLGLSLETQYF.

V gene TRBV5-1 combines with J gene TRBJ2-2, with 8 bases that match TRBD1. The CDR3 extends over 16 amino acids. Germline V gives CDR1 SGHRS, CDR2 YFSETQ. V trimming: 3 bases; J trimming: 4 bases; junction bases outside the gene matches: 8. As DNA, the CDR3 is TGCGCCAGCAGCTCGGGACAGGCGAGCGGCACCGGGGAGCTGTTTTTT. Amino acid sequence: CASSSGQASGTGELFF.

This chain uses TRBV7-9 with TRBJ1-4; 8 bases match TRBD1. The J segment lost 0 bases and the V segment lost 2 bases, leaving 2 bases of the junction unmatched. CDR1 SEHNR and CDR2 FQNEAQ come from the germline V gene (reference sequence). The CDR3 has 16 amino acids. The CDR3 DNA is TGTGCCAGCAGCTTAAGACAGGGGACAACTAATGAAAAACTGTTTTTT. Amino acid sequence: CASSLRQGTTNEKLFF.

The chain recombines TRBV15 with TRBJ1-2; no definite D call. Germline CDR1 LNHNV, CDR2 YYDKDF (reference sequence). Trimming cost V 1 base and J 4 bases, with 10 bases left between them. There are 14 residues in the CDR3. CDR3 nucleotides: TGTGCCACCAGCAGAGGTTTGGCCATCTATGGCTACACCTTC. Its translation: CATSRGLAIYGYTF. Complete variable domain (other parts from reference TRBV15 and TRBJ1-2): DAMVIQNPRYQVTQFGKPVTLSCSQTLNHNVMYWYQQKSSQAPKLLFHYYDKDFNNEADTPDNFQSRRPNTSFCFLDIRSPGLGDTAMYLCATSRGLAIYGYTFGSGTRLTVV.

The CDR3 DNA reads as TGTGCCAGCAGTCGGACTAGGGGCCAAAACATTCAGTACTTC. As protein: CASSRTRGQNIQYF. The V call is TRBV28, the J call TRBJ2-4, with 7 bases lining up with TRBD2. The CDR3 extends over 14 amino acids. J lost 5 bases, V lost 5 bases, and 6 bases had no gene match. Germline CDR1 is MDHEN and CDR2 is SYDVKM.

The gene calls are TRBV5-1 and TRBJ2-7; D is perhaps TRBD1 or TRBD2 (5 bases each). The CDR3 totals 14 residues. CDR1 is SGHRS, CDR2 YFSETQ, per germline. Trimming shortened V by 4 bases and J by 3 bases, and 14 bases separated the two germline ends. This CDR3 reads CASSAAGTDYEQYF. CDR3 in DNA: TGCGCCAGCAGCGCGGCCGGGACCGACTACGAGCAGTACTTC.

The genes are TRBV5-1 and TRBJ1-2; a possible D gene is TRBD1 (5 bases). This CDR3 comprises 14 residues. In germline, CDR1 is SGHRS, CDR2 YFSETQ. V lost 0 bases and J lost 6, with 12 bases in between. The CDR3 region is CASSLGVGRDGYTF. The CDR3 DNA reads as TGCGCCAGCAGCTTGGGTGTGGGGCGCGATGGCTACACCTTC. The variable domain in full, completed from reference TRBV5-1 and TRBJ1-2, reads KAGVTQTPRYLIKTRGQQVTLSCSPISGHRSVSWYQQTPGQGLQFLFEYFSETQRNKGNFPGRFSGRQFSNSRSEMNVSTLELGDSALYLCASSLGVGRDGYTFGSGTRLTVV.